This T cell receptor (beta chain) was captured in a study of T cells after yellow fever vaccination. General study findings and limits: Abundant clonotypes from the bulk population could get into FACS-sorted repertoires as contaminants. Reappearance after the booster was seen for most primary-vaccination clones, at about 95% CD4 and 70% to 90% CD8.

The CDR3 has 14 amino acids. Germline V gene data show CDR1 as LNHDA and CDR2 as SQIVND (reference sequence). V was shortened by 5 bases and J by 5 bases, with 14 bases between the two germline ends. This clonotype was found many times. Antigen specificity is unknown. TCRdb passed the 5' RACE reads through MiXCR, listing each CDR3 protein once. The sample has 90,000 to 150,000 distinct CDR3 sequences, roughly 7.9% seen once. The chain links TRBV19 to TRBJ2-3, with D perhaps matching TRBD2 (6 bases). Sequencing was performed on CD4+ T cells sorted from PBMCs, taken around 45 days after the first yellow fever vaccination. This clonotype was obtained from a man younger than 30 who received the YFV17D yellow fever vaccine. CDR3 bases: TGTGCCAGTAGTCTCACGGACGGGGGAGATACGCAGTATTTT. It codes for CASSLTDGGDTQYF.